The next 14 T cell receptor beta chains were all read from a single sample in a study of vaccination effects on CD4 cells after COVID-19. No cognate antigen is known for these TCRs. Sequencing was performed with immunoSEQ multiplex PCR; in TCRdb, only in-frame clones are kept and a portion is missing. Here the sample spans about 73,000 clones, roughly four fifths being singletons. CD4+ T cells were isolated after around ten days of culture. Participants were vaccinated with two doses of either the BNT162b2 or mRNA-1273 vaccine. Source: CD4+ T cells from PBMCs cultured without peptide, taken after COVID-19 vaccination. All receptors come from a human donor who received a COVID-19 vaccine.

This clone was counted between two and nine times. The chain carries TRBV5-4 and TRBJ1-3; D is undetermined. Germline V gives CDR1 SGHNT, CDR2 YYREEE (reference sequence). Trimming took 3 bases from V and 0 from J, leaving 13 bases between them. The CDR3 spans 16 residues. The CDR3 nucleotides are TGTGCCAGCAGCTCGCAGACGGTGAGCTCTGGAAACACCATATATTTT. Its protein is CASSSQTVSSGNTIYF.

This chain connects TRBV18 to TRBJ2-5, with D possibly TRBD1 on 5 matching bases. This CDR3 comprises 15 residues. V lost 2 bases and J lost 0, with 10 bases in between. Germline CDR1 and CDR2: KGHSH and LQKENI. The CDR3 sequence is CASSPSKGYQETQYF. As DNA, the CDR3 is TGTGCCAGCTCACCATCAAAGGGGTACCAAGAGACCCAGTACTTC.

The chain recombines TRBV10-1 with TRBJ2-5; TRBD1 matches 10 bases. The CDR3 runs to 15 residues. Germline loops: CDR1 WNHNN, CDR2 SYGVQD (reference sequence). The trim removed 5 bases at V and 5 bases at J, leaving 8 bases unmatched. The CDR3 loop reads CASSSGQGGRETQYF. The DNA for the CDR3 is TGCGCCAGCAGTTCTGGACAGGGGGGTAGGGAGACCCAGTACTTC.

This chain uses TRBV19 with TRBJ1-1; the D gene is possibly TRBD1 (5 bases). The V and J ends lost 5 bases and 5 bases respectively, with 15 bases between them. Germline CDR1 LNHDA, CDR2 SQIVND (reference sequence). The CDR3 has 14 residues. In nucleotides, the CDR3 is TGTGCCAGTAGTGTACAGGTAACGGGGACTGAAGCTTTCTTT. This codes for CASSVQVTGTEAFF.

The CDR3 DNA follows: TGTGCCAGCAGTGAAGGGGACAGGGGGTATTCACCCCTCCACTTT. It is translated as CASSEGDRGYSPLHF. The rearrangement joins TRBV6-1 to TRBJ1-6; 11 bases match TRBD1. CDR3 length: 15 residues. Trimming at V came to 1 base and at J to 8 bases, leaving 1 base not matched to a gene. The germline gives CDR1 MNHNS, CDR2 SASEGT.

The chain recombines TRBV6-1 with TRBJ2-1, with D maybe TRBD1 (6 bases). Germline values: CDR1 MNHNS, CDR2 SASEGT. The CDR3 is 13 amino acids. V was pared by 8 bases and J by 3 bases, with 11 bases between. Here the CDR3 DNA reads TGTGCCAGCGGACAGACTCTCTACAATGAGCAGTTCTTC. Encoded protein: CASGQTLYNEQFF.

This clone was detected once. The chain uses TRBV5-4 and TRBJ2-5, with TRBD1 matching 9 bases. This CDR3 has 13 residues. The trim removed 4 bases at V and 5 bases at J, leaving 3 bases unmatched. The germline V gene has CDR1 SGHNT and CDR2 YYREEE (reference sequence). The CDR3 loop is CASSRTGDETQYF. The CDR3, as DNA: TGTGCCAGCAGCCGGACAGGGGACGAGACCCAGTACTTC.

CDR3 sequence reads: CATKHSGTQAGTQYF. The DNA of the CDR3 is TGTGCCACCAAACATTCCGGGACACAAGCAGGGACCCAGTACTTC. The genes are TRBV19 and TRBJ2-5; maybe TRBD1 (6 bases). The CDR3 extends over 15 amino acids. Germline V gives CDR1 LNHDA, CDR2 SQIVND (reference sequence). V was clipped by 10 bases and J by 7 bases, with 25 bases between them.

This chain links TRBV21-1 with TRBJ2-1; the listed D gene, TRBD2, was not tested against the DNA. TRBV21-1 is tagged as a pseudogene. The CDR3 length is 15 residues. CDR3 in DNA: TGTGCCAGCAGCAAAACGTCTAGCGGAAACAATGAGCAGTTCTTC. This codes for CASSKTSSGNNEQFF.

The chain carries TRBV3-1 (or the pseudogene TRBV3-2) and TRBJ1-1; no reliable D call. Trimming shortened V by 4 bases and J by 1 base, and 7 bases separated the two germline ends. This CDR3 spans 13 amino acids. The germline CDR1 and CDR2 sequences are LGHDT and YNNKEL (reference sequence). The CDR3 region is CASSPSGNTEAFF. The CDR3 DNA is TGTGCCAGCAGCCCAAGCGGGAACACTGAAGCTTTCTTT.

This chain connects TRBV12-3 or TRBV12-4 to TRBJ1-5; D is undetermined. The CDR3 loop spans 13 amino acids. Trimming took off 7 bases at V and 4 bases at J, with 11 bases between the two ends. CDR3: CASTLGGNQPQHF. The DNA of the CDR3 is TGTGCCAGCACCTTAGGCGGTAATCAGCCCCAGCATTTT.

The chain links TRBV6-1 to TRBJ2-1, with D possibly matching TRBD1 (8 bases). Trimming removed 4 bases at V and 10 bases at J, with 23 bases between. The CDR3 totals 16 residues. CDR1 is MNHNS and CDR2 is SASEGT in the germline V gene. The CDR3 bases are TGTGCCAGCAGTGTACTCCTTCAGGGGGCGCGGGGGGAGCAGTTCTTC. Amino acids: CASSVLLQGARGEQFF.

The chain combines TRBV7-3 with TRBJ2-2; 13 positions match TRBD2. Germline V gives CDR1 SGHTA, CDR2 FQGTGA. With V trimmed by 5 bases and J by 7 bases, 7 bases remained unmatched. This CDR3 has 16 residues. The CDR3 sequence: CASSVLAGGPGGELFF. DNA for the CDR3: TGTGCCAGCAGCGTACTAGCGGGGGGGCCTGGCGGGGAGCTGTTTTTT. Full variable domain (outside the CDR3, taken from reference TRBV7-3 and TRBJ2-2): GAGVSQTPSNKVTEKGKYVELRCDPISGHTALYWYRQSLGQGPEFLIYFQGTGAADDSGLPNDRFFAVRPEGSVSTLKIQRTERGDSAVYLCASSVLAGGPGGELFFGEGSRLTVL.

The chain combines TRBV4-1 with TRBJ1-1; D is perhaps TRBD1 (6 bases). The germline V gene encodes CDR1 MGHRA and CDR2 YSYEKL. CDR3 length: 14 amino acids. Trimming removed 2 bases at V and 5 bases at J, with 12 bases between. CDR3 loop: CASSQPGVRTEAFF. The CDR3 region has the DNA TGCGCCAGCAGCCAACCAGGGGTACGGACTGAAGCTTTCTTT.